The rows below give T cell receptor beta chains drawn from one sample of a study of T cell responses to AZD1222 COVID-19 vaccine. Assay: immunoSEQ multiplex PCR; the TCRdb copy retains only in-frame clones and omits some. The table lists 130,000 or so clones, about nine tenths of them singletons. The sequences come from peripheral blood, collected on day 0 of AZD1222 vaccination. Source of these receptors: an adult in good health. CDR3s include the opening cysteine and the closing phenylalanine or tryptophan. Fields, in order: J gene, clone size, D gene, V gene, CDR3 DNA, CDR3 protein. The D gene is left open where the match is weak. Only some rows state a clone size, as once, few, many or a class for expanded clones.

TRBJ2-2 - TRBD2 TRBV12-5 TGTGCTAGTGGGCCGGGACTAGCGGGGGGGCAACTCGCCGGGGAGCTGTTTTTT CASGPGLAGGQLAGELFF
TRBJ2-7 - - TRBV2 TGTGCCAGCAGTCTCCGTCCCAGATACGAGCAGTACTTC CASSLRPRYEQYF
TRBJ1-6 - - TRBV5-1 TGCGCCAGCAGCTTGGGCTCGGGACCTGATAATTCACCCCTCCACTTT CASSLGSGPDNSPLHF
TRBJ2-7 - - TRBV2 TGTGCCAGTACCAGGGAGTCCTACGAGCAGTACTTC CASTRESYEQYF
TRBJ1-6 - - TRBV5-1 TGCGCCAGCAGCCCCGGACTCGAGAATTCACCCCTCCACTTT CASSPGLENSPLHF
TRBJ1-2 - - TRBV27 TGTGCCAGCAGTTTATCGGGCAGCTATGGCTACACCTTC CASSLSGSYGYTF
TRBJ2-7 - TRBD2 TRBV4-3 TGCGCCAGCAGCCAAGAGTTGAGGTCCGGGGGGGGCTACGAGCAGTACTTC CASSQELRSGGGYEQYF
TRBJ2-7 - TRBD1 TRBV27 TGTGCCACAACCAGGACAGGGAACTACGAGCAGTACTTC CATTRTGNYEQYF
TRBJ1-2 few - TRBV12-3/TRBV12-4 TGTGCCAGCAGTTTAGGACTCCGAGGGGGCTACACCTTC CASSLGLRGGYTF
TRBJ1-2 - - TRBV6-5 TGTGCCAGCAGTTACAACAGTGGAAACTATGGCTACACCTTC CASSYNSGNYGYTF
TRBJ1-3 - - TRBV7-9 TGTGCCAGCACTCGGGTGGGGCGAAACACCATATATTTT CASTRVGRNTIYF
TRBJ1-5 once - TRBV5-6 TGTGCCAGCAGCTCCCTGGGGCAAAGCAATCAGCCCCAGCATTTT CASSSLGQSNQPQHF
TRBJ1-5 - - TRBV10-1 TGCGCCAGCAGTGAGTCAGAGTATCAGCCCCAGCATTTT CASSESEYQPQHF
TRBJ1-1 once - TRBV12-5 TGTGCTAGTGGTTTTTCCACGGACACTGAAGCTTTCTTT CASGFSTDTEAFF
TRBJ2-2 - TRBD2 TRBV5-1 TGCGCCAGCAGCATCAGCGGGGGGGACACCGGGGAGCTGTTTTTT CASSISGGDTGELFF
TRBJ1-1 - - TRBV27 TGTGCCAGCAGTTTAAAGGTCGGACCCACTGAAGCTTTCTTT CASSLKVGPTEAFF
TRBJ1-2 - - TRBV30 TGTGCCTGGAGCCACGGGGGCATTGGCTACACCTTC CAWSHGGIGYTF
TRBJ2-3 - - TRBV3-1/TRBV3-2 TGTGCCAGCAGTCGGGACGCTAGCACAGATACGCAGTATTTT CASSRDASTDTQYF
TRBJ1-1 - - TRBV4-3 TGCGCCAGCAGCCAAGGTTCATGGGACACTGAAGCTTTCTTT CASSQGSWDTEAFF
TRBJ2-7 - TRBD2 TRBV3-1/TRBV3-2 TGTGCCAGCAGCCCCCCACGACTAGCGGGGGGGTGGGAGCAGTACTTC CASSPPRLAGGWEQYF
TRBJ1-1 once - TRBV9 TGTGCCAGCAGCGTAGATAGTCCCAGGGCGGGCACTGAAGCTTTCTTT CASSVDSPRAGTEAFF
TRBJ2-1 - - TRBV3-1/TRBV3-2 TGTGCCAGCAGCCACGGACAGAGCTCCTACAATGAGCAGTTCTTC CASSHGQSSYNEQFF
TRBJ2-1 - TRBD1 TRBV18 TGTGCCAGCTCACCGCTGAACAGGGGGGTCCATGAGCAGTTCTTC CASSPLNRGVHEQFF
TRBJ1-5 once - TRBV5-1 TGCGCCAGCAGCTCGACAGGCGGCGGCAATCAGCCCCAGCATTTT CASSSTGGGNQPQHF
TRBJ1-6 - - TRBV5-1 TGCGCCAGCAGCCCGACTACAGGGTCCCCACCCCTCCACTTT CASSPTTGSPPLHF
TRBJ1-4 - TRBD1 TRBV27 TGTGCCAGCAGCCTGACAGGGGCTGCAACTAATGAAAAACTGTTTTTT CASSLTGAATNEKLFF
TRBJ1-3 - - TRBV7-9 TGTGCCAGCAGCTCTAATTCAGGGTTTTCTGGAAACACCATATATTTT CASSSNSGFSGNTIYF
TRBJ2-4 - - TRBV21-1 TGTGCCAGCAGCGATCGGGACGTGGAAGCCAAAAACATTCAGTACTTC CASSDRDVEAKNIQYF
TRBJ2-5 once TRBD2 TRBV5-1 TGCGCCAGCAGCTCTAGCGGGGGGCCCCAAGAGACCCAGTACTTC CASSSSGGPQETQYF
TRBJ1-4 - TRBD1 TRBV5-6 TGTGCCAGCAGCTTCGGCATAGGACAGGGGGCTGGGGAAAAACTGTTTTTT CASSFGIGQGAGEKLFF
TRBJ2-1 - TRBD1 TRBV9 TGTGCCAGCAGCGACCGGGACAGGGGGCACAATGAGCAGTTCTTC CASSDRDRGHNEQFF
TRBJ2-1 - TRBD2 TRBV4-3 TGCGCCAGCAGCCCTCTAGCGGGGAACTACAATGAGCAGTTCTTC CASSPLAGNYNEQFF
TRBJ1-2 - TRBD1 TRBV4-2 TGTGCCAGCAGCCAAGGAGGGGGCGATAACTATGGCTACACCTTC CASSQGGGDNYGYTF
TRBJ1-2 - TRBD1 TRBV10-3 TGTGCCATCAGTGATCTACAGGGGTTCATCGGCTACACCTTC CAISDLQGFIGYTF
TRBJ1-5 once - TRBV30 TGTGCCTGGAGTGTAAGGGGCGACTCGGATAGCAATCAGCCCCAGCATTTT CAWSVRGDSDSNQPQHF
TRBJ1-5 few - TRBV6-2/TRBV6-3 TGTGCCAGCAGTTCCGAGACAGGCTCCAGCAATCAGCCCCAGCATTTT CASSSETGSSNQPQHF
TRBJ2-1 - - TRBV28 TGTGCCAGCAAGGTGGGGGGCTTGCCCTACAATGAGCAGTTCTTC CASKVGGLPYNEQFF
TRBJ1-6 once TRBD1 TRBV30 TGTGCCTGGAGTGTGGGGGGATACAGGGGGCGTTCCTTCTCCTATAATTCACCCCTCCACTTT CAWSVGGYRGRSFSYNSPLHF
TRBJ1-2 - - TRBV4-3 TGCGCCAGCAGCCAAGATTTTGCATCAAGCGCGGGGGTTTCATACACCTTC CASSQDFASSAGVSYTF
TRBJ1-1 once TRBD1 TRBV15 TGTGCCACCAGCAGAGCCGACAGGGGCACTGAAGCTTTCTTT CATSRADRGTEAFF
TRBJ2-4 - TRBD2 TRBV4-2 TGTGCCAGCAGCCAAGATCCTAGCGGGGGGTACAAAAACATTCAGTACTTC CASSQDPSGGYKNIQYF
TRBJ1-6 - - TRBV2 TGTGCCAGCAGCCCGTCATTGAGCTCCTATAATTCACCCCTCCACTTT CASSPSLSSYNSPLHF
TRBJ2-7 - - TRBV27 TGTGCCAGCAGTCTAGGCAACCCCGCCTACGAGCAGTACTTC CASSLGNPAYEQYF
TRBJ1-2 - - TRBV5-4 TGTGCCAGCACGGGGGAGAAACTTGGCTACACCTTC CASTGEKLGYTF
TRBJ2-1 - - TRBV9 TGTGCCAGCAGCGTAGAGGGTATCAACTCCTACAATGAGCAGTTCTTC CASSVEGINSYNEQFF
TRBJ1-1 - - TRBV9 TGTGCCAGCAGCGTAGGGGGTAGCACTGAAGCTTTCTTT CASSVGGSTEAFF